This T cell receptor (beta chain) comes out of a study of T-cell reconstitution after alpha-beta-depleted transplantation in children. The V segment lost 5 bases and the J segment 0 bases; nucleotides outside the gene matches: 6. The CDR3 covers 16 residues. Germline CDR1 MNHNS, CDR2 SASEGT. This clonotype was counted many times. As it was prepared, the TCRbeta library received unique molecular identifiers. From the PCR reads, TCRdb called clonotypes with MiXCR, one entry per CDR3 protein. The sample has roughly 190,000 distinct CDR3 sequences; less than 15% are singletons. The sequenced sample was PBMCs from the stem cell graft donor, obtained from the stem cell graft. The receptor's source is a human donor who donated a stem cell graft to a child with acute lymphoblastic leukemia. This rearrangement joins TRBV6-1 to TRBJ2-5, with 10 bases that match TRBD2. The CDR3 DNA reads as TGTGCCAGCAGTCTGAGGACTAGCGGATACCAAGAGACCCAGTACTTC. As protein: CASSLRTSGYQETQYF.